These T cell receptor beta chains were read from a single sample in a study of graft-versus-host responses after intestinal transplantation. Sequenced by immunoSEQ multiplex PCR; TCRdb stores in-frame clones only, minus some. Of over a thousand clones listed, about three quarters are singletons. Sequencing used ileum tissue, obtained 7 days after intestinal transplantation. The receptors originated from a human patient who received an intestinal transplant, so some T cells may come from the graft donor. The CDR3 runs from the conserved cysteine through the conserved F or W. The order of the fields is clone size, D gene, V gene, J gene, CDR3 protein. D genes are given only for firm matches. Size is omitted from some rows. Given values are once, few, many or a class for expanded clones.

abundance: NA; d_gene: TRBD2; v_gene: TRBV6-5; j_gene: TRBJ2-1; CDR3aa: CASSFSGGPNNEQFF
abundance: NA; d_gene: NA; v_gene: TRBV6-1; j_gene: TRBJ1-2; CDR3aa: CASSEVSANYGYTF
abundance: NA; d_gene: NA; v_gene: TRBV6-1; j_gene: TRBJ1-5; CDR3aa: CASRATGNQPQHF
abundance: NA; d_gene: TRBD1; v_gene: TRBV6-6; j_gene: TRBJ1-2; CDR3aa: CASSAPPGQGNYGYTF
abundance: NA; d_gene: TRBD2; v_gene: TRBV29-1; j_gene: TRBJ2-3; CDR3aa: CSVDGLAGKDTQYF
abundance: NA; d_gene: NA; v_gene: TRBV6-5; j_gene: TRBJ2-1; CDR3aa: CASSPSGGPNNEQFF
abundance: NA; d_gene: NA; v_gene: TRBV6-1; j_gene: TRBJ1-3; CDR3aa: CASSAAISGNTMYF
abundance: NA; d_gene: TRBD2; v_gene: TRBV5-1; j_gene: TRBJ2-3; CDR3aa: CARSRGTSGGVGTDTQYF
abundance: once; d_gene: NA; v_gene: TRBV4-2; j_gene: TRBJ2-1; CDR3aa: CASSQEGLVGNEQFF
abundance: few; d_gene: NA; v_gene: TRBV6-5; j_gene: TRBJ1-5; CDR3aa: CASSNSGTPGGQHF
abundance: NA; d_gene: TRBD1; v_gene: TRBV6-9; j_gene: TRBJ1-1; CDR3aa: CASSPTGGPNTEAFF
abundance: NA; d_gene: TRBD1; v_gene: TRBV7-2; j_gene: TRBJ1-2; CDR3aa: CASSLGQGDYGYTF
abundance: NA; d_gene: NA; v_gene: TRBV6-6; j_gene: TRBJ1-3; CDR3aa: CASSYVQSGNTIYF
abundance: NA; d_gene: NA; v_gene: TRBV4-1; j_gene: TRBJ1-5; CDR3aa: CASSQETDFYQPQHF
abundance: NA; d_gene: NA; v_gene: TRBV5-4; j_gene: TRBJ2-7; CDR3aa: CASSLEGYEQYF
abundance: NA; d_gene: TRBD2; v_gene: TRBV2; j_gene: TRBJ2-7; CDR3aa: CASDQEGRVEQYF
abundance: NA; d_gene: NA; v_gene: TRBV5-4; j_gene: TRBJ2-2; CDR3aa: CASSLDASGGTMTGELFF
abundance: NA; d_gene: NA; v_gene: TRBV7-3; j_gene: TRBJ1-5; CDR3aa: CAGRGAGALYSNQPQHF
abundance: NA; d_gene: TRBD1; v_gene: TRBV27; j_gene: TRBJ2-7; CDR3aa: CASSPAPLGQGVSYEQYF
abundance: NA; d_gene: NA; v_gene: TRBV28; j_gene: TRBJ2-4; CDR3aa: CASSPDRRAVSKNIQYF
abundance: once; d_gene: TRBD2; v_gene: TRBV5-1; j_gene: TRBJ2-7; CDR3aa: CASSYGLAGVREQYF
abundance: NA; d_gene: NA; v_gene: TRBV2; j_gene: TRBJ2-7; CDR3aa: CASSASNSYEQYF
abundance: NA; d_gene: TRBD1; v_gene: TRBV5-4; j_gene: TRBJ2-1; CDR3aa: CASSSDRERNEQFF
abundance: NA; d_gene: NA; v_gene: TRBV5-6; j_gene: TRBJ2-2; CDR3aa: CASSWGVANTGELFF
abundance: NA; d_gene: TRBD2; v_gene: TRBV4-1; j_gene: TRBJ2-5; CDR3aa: CASSQFVASGPETQYF
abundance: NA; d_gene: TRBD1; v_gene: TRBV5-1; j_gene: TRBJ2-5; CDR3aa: CASSLGRVGTGQETQYF
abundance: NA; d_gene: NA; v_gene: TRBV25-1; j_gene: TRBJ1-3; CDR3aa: CASSPPVGGGRNTIYF
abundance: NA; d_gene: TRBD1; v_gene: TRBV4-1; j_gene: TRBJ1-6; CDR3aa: CASSQEGGTGTQF
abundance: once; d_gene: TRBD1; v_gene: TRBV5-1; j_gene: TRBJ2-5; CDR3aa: CASSPPQGAGGETQYF
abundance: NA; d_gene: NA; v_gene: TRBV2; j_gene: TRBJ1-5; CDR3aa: CASSAITGVNQPQHF
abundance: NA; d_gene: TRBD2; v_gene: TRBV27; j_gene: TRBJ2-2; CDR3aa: CASRTWGGGAGELFF
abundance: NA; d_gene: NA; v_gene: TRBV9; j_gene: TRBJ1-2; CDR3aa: CASSVGFDWNKQRPYGYTF
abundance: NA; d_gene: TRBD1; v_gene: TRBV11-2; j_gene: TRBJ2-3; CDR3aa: CASSLRGTGGTDTQYF
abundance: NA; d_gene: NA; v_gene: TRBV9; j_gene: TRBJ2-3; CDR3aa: CASSPMVGVSGYGTDTQYF
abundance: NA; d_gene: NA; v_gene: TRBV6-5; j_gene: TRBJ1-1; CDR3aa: CASSYTGGSNTEAFF
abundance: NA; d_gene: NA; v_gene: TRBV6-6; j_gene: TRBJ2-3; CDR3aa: CASSYSSWGKDTQYF
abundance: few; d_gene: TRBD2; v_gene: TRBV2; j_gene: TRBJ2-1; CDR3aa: CASSVGLAAYNEQFF
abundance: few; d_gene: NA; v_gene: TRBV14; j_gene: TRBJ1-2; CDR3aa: CASSQAPGVIYGYTF
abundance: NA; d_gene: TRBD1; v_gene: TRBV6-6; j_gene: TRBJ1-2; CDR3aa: CASSPVGQLYGYTF
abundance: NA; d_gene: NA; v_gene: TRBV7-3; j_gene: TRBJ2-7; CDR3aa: CASSFGVGARSYEQYF
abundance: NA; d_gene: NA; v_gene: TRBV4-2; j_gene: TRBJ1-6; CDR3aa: CASSLLWDLRNSPLHF
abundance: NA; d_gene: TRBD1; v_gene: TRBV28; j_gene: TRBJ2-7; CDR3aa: CASRAGAGGQYEQYF
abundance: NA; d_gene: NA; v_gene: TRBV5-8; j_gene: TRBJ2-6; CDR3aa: CASEGVQSTQSRANVLTF
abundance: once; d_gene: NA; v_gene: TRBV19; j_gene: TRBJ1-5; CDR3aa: CASIARGWGTPQHF